These T cell receptor beta chains were read from a single sample in a study of blood T cell repertoires in COVID-19. Data came from immunoSEQ multiplex PCR; TCRdb stores just in-frame clones and leaves some out. The sample lists tens of thousands of clones; roughly 80% were seen once. Sequenced material: peripheral blood. These TCRs come from an elderly man with COVID-19, enrolled during active disease. The CDR3 runs from the conserved cysteine through the conserved F or W. The D gene is left open where the match is weak. Clone size, where shown, is once, few, many, or a class for clones that have expanded.

>TRBD1|17|TRBJ2-5|.|TRBV3-1/TRBV3-2
CASSQGLGRGNEETQYF
TGTGCCAGCAGCCAAGGGTTAGGCAGGGGGAACGAAGAGACCCAGTACTTC
>TRBD1|17|TRBJ1-2|.|TRBV18
CASSPTGTGGAVYGYTF
TGTGCCAGCTCACCAACCGGGACAGGGGGCGCGGTCTATGGCTACACCTTC
>TRBD1|19|TRBJ1-2|.|TRBV6-1
CASSEAEYWKRRTGDGYTF
TGTGCCAGCAGTGAAGCTGAGTATTGGAAGAGGAGGACAGGGGACGGCTACACCTTC
>TRBD2|15|TRBJ2-1|few|TRBV7-2
CASSPRVAGHNEQFF
TGTGCCAGCAGCCCTCGCGTAGCGGGACACAATGAGCAGTTCTTC
>TRBD2|15|TRBJ2-1|few|TRBV11-3
CASSLLAGAYNEQFF
TGTGCCAGCAGCTTACTAGCGGGGGCCTACAATGAGCAGTTCTTC
>.|14|TRBJ1-5|once|TRBV6-5
CASSYRQAERPQHF
TGTGCCAGCAGTTATCGACAGGCCGAGAGGCCCCAGCATTTT
>.|18|TRBJ2-7|many|TRBV23-1
CASLFPPFTGSLYYEQYF
TGCGCCAGCCTTTTTCCGCCTTTTACAGGGAGCCTCTATTACGAGCAGTACTTC
>.|16|TRBJ1-2|few|TRBV10-3
CAIRPPGEGANYGYTF
TGTGCCATCAGGCCCCCTGGAGAGGGGGCTAACTATGGCTACACCTTC
>TRBD2|14|TRBJ2-5|.|TRBV2
CASSGVPGGETQYF
TGTGCCAGCAGTGGGGTACCGGGGGGGGAGACCCAGTACTTC
>TRBD1|14|TRBJ1-5|.|TRBV2
CASSKTGPGQPQHF
TGTGCCAGCAGTAAGACAGGGCCGGGCCAGCCCCAGCATTTT
>TRBD2|16|TRBJ2-5|.|TRBV6-2/TRBV6-3
CASSLGLAGGQETQYF
TGTGCCAGCAGCCTGGGACTAGCGGGGGGACAAGAGACCCAGTACTTC
>.|13|TRBJ2-2|.|TRBV15
CATSPRGTGELFF
TGTGCCACCAGCCCAAGAGGGACCGGGGAGCTGTTTTTT
>.|14|TRBJ2-4|.|TRBV30
CAWSVPGGDVIQYF
TGTGCCTGGAGTGTCCCCGGAGGGGACGTCATTCAGTACTTC
>TRBD1|14|TRBJ1-4|.|TRBV15
CATSRQGGNEKLFF
TGTGCCACCAGCAGGCAGGGGGGCAATGAAAAACTGTTTTTT
>.|10|TRBJ2-7|few|TRBV10-3
CDMDLYEQYF
TGTGATATGGACTTATACGAGCAGTACTTC
>TRBD1|16|TRBJ1-1|.|TRBV3-1/TRBV3-2
CASSQDYGSGGTEAFF
TGTGCCAGCAGCCAAGATTACGGCTCAGGGGGCACTGAAGCTTTCTTT
>TRBD1|15|TRBJ1-6|.|TRBV7-2
CASSTRQGAASPLHF
TGTGCCAGCAGCACGCGGCAGGGGGCCGCCTCACCCCTCCACTTT
>.|15|TRBJ1-1|.|TRBV7-8
CASSLGRRLGTEAFF
TGTGCCAGCAGCTTAGGCAGGAGGCTGGGCACTGAAGCTTTCTTT
>TRBD1|19|TRBJ1-5|.|TRBV11-2
CASSFHSGTVTLSNQPQHF
TGTGCCAGCAGCTTTCATTCCGGGACAGTAACCCTTAGCAATCAGCCCCAGCATTTT
>TRBD1|15|TRBJ1-3|once|TRBV9
CASSVGTGFGNTIYF
TGTGCCAGCAGCGTGGGGACAGGGTTTGGAAACACCATATATTTT
>TRBD1|15|TRBJ2-5|.|TRBV27
CASSDSAGQAETQYF
TGTGCCAGCAGTGACAGTGCCGGACAGGCGGAGACCCAGTACTTC
>TRBD2|16|TRBJ2-2|.|TRBV5-4
CASSGKRGGNTGELFF
TGTGCCAGCAGCGGGAAGCGGGGGGGCAACACCGGGGAGCTGTTTTTT
>TRBD1|15|TRBJ2-7|.|TRBV5-1
CASSYGTGSSYEQYF
TGCGCCAGCAGCTACGGGACAGGGTCCTCCTACGAGCAGTACTTC
>.|17|TRBJ2-2|.|TRBV27
CASSPELETSVTGELFF
TGTGCCAGCAGTCCCGAGCTAGAAACCTCCGTAACCGGGGAGCTGTTTTTT
>.|14|TRBJ1-1|.|TRBV4-1
CASSPYRVYTEAFF
TGCGCCAGCAGCCCCTATCGAGTGTACACTGAAGCTTTCTTT
>TRBD2|15|TRBJ2-7|few|TRBV27
CASSSRLAVSYEQYF
TGTGCCAGCAGCAGCAGACTAGCGGTATCCTACGAGCAGTACTTC
>.|14|TRBJ2-7|.|TRBV19
CASSMTRAPYEQYF
TGTGCCAGTAGTATGACTAGAGCTCCCTACGAGCAGTACTTC
>.|14|TRBJ1-2|.|TRBV11-2
CASSVGQGNYGYTF
TGTGCCAGCAGCGTAGGTCAGGGGAACTATGGCTACACCTTC
>.|16|TRBJ2-2|.|TRBV6-1
CASSGLDVSNTGELFF
TGTGCCAGCAGTGGGCTAGACGTGTCGAACACCGGGGAGCTGTTTTTT
>.|14|TRBJ1-1|.|TRBV7-6
CASTLRQGISEAFF
TGTGCCAGCACCCTTAGGCAGGGAATATCCGAAGCTTTCTTT
>.|15|TRBJ1-4|.|TRBV11-2
CASSLFRGLEGKLFF
TGTGCCAGCAGCCTGTTCCGCGGTTTGGAGGGAAAACTGTTTTTT
>.|14|TRBJ1-4|.|TRBV4-1
CASSHLALIEKLFF
TGCGCCAGCAGCCACCTGGCCCTGATTGAAAAACTGTTTTTT
>.|13|TRBJ1-5|.|TRBV4-1
CASSQEAGRPQHF
TGCGCCAGCAGCCAAGAGGCAGGCCGGCCCCAGCATTTT
>.|19|TRBJ2-2|medium-sized|TRBV5-1
CASSPGIMKLRANTGELFF
TGCGCCAGCAGCCCGGGGATAATGAAACTGCGCGCGAACACCGGGGAGCTGTTTTTT
>.|13|TRBJ2-7|.|TRBV3-1/TRBV3-2
CASSQAGAHEQYF
TGTGCCAGCAGCCAAGCAGGGGCCCACGAGCAGTACTTC
>TRBD1|16|TRBJ1-4|.|TRBV2
CASSVRGTVESEKLFF
TGTGCCAGCAGTGTACGTGGGACAGTCGAAAGTGAAAAACTGTTTTTT
>.|14|TRBJ1-1|.|TRBV6-5
CASKWYGQNTEAFF
TGTGCCAGCAAGTGGTACGGACAAAACACTGAAGCTTTCTTT
>TRBD1|15|TRBJ1-1|.|TRBV20-1
CSASNRGRLGTEAFF
TGCAGTGCTAGTAATAGGGGGCGCCTTGGGACTGAAGCTTTCTTT
>TRBD1|15|TRBJ1-2|.|TRBV6-6
CASSYSSTGTGGYTF
TGTGCCAGCAGTTACAGTTCGACAGGGACCGGTGGCTACACCTTC
>.|11|TRBJ1-2|.|TRBV7-9
CASSLESRYTF
TGTGCCAGCAGCTTAGAGAGTCGCTACACCTTC
>.|14|TRBJ2-3|.|TRBV5-1
CASSSLASTDTQYF
TGCGCCAGCAGCTCGCTAGCCAGCACAGATACGCAGTATTTT